The 2 T cell receptor beta chains below were found in one sample sequenced in a study of T cells in Graves' hyperthyroidism and ophthalmopathy. The investigators amplified TCR beta CDR3 regions from RNA transcripts. Using the HTBI primer set, a first-round RT-PCR was run on the TCR CDR3. TCRdb re-analysed the multiplex PCR reads in MiXCR, keeping a single row per CDR3 protein. The sample lists 130,000 or so distinct CDR3 sequences; more than 20% were seen once. The sample consisted of blood. These TCRs come from a woman aged 50 to 65 with Graves' hyperthyroidism that later progressed to Graves' ophthalmopathy.

This clonotype was picked up a small number of times. The J gene is TRBJ2-5, the V gene TRBV4-1, with TRBD2 matching 7 bases. Germline V gene sequence: CDR1 MGHRA, CDR2 YSYEKL. The ends lost 4 bases at V and 1 base at J; junction bases unmatched: 18. This CDR3 region has 19 residues. CDR3 in DNA: TGCGCCAGCAGCCTGATAGCGGGTCCCACCGCCATGATCCAAGAGACCCAGTACTTC. Translating gives CASSLIAGPTAMIQETQYF.

CDR3 bases: TGCAGTGCTAGTTTAGACAGGAACACTGAAGCTTTCTTT. It encodes CSASLDRNTEAFF. The chain uses TRBV20-1 and TRBJ1-1; D might be TRBD1 (5 bases). Trimming removed 3 bases at V and 1 base at J, with 9 bases between. Per the germline V gene, CDR1 is DFQATT and CDR2 is SNEGSKA (reference sequence). There are 13 residues in the CDR3.